This section outlines one T cell receptor beta chain sequence together with its context. The antigen is not known. This sample is part of a study of T cells after yellow fever vaccination. Findings and caveats of the study: Post-booster repertoires contained most primary-vaccination clones again (roughly 97% CD4, about 90% CD8). Repertoires sorted by FACS could include abundant clonotypes that are contaminants from the bulk population.

The V and J ends lost 6 bases and 6 bases respectively, with 12 bases between them. This CDR3 comprises 12 residues. MiXCR, run by TCRdb on the 5' RACE reads, gives a single entry per CDR3 protein. In the table there are approximately 550,000 distinct CDR3 sequences, less than 20% of which are singletons. The chain employs TRBV12-3 or TRBV12-4 and TRBJ2-7; D is possibly TRBD1 (5 bases). The specimen comprised PBMCs, sampled 15 days after the yellow fever booster vaccination. The TCR was taken from a man aged 25 to 40 who received the YFV17D yellow fever vaccine. The CDR3 DNA is TGTGCCAGCAGAAGGACACTCGGCGAGCAGTACTTC. Encoded protein: CASRRTLGEQYF.